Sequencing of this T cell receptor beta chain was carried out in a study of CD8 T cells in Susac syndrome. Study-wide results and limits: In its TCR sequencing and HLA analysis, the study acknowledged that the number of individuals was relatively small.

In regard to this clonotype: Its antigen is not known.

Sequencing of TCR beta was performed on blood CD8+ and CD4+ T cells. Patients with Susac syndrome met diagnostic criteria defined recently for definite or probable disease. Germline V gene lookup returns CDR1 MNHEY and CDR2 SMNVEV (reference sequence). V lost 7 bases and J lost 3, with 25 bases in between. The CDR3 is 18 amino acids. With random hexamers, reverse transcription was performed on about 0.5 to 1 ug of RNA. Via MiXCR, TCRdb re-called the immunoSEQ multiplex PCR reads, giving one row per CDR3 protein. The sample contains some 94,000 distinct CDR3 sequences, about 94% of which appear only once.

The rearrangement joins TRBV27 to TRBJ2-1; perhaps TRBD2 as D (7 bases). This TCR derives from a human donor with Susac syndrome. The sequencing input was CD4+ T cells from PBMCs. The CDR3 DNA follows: TGTGCCAGCATTCGCGCAATCAGGGGAGGGGGAAACTACAATGAGCAGTTCTTC. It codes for CASIRAIRGGGNYNEQFF.